The clone carrying this T cell receptor beta chain was seen only a few times. Its matching antigen is unknown. A library of TCRbeta sequences, prepared with unique molecular identifiers, was generated. In TCRdb, the PCR reads were re-called with MiXCR into one record per CDR3 protein. The data show approximately 520,000 distinct CDR3 sequences, roughly 10% seen once. This CDR3 comprises 14 residues. The V and J ends lost 6 bases and 8 bases respectively, with 16 bases between them. CDR1 is MNHEY, CDR2 SMNVEV, per germline (reference sequence). This specimen belongs to a study of T-cell reconstitution after alpha-beta-depleted transplantation in children. Study conclusions and caveats: Newly produced T cells mostly accounted for T-cell counts and diversity one year post-transplant. Surviving recipient T cells and thymic progenitors underlay high day-60 TCRbeta diversity in some patients. About two months after transplant, alpha-beta T cells reportedly came from several hundred expanded graft clones.

This chain connects TRBV27 to TRBJ1-4, with D perhaps matching TRBD1 (5 bases). The sample was PBMCs, mostly from graft donor cells, taken 180 days after TCRalphabeta/CD19-depleted stem cell transplant. The source of this sequence is a female patient aged 2-15 years who had a stem cell transplant for aplastic anemia, so the T cells may come from the graft donor. CDR3 bases: TGTGCCAGCAGGAAAAGCCTAGGGGAGGAAAAACTGTTTTTT. Translating it yields CASRKSLGEEKLFF.